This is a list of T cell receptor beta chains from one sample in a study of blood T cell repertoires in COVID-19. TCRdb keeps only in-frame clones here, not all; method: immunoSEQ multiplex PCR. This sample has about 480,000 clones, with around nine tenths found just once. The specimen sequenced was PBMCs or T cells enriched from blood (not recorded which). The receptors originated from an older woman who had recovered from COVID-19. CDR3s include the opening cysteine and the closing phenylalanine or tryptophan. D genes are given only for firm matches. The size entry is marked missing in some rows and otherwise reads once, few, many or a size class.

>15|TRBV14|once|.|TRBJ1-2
CASSQELGARDGYTF
TGTGCCAGCAGCCAAGAATTGGGGGCGAGAGATGGCTACACCTTC
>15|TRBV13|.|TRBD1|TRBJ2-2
CASSPDRANTGELFF
TGTGCCAGCAGCCCTGACAGGGCAAACACCGGGGAGCTGTTTTTT
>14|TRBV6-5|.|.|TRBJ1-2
CASSPGREVYGYTF
TGTGCCAGCAGTCCAGGGAGGGAGGTCTATGGCTACACCTTC
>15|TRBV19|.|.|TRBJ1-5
CASSTQGPSNQPQHF
TGTGCCAGTAGTACGCAGGGCCCGAGCAATCAGCCCCAGCATTTT
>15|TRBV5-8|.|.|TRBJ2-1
CASSLEAGAYNEQFF
TGTGCCAGCAGCTTGGAGGCAGGCGCCTACAATGAGCAGTTCTTC
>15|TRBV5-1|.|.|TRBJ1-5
CASSLTSGGNQPQHF
TGCGCCAGCAGCTTGACGTCGGGGGGCAATCAGCCCCAGCATTTT
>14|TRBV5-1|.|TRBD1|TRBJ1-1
CASSLRTGTDEAFF
TGCGCCAGCAGCTTAAGGACAGGGACGGATGAAGCTTTCTTT
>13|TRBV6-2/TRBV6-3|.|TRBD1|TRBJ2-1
CASSGTVLNEQFF
TGTGCCAGCAGCGGGACAGTGCTTAATGAGCAGTTCTTC
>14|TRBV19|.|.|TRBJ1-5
CASSPGGGNQPQHF
TGTGCCAGTAGCCCCGGGGGTGGCAATCAGCCCCAGCATTTT
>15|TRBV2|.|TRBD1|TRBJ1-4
CASRGDSSRNEKLFF
TGTGCCAGCAGGGGGGACAGCTCAAGGAATGAAAAACTGTTTTTT
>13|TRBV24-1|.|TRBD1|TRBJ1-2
CATSGTGGYGYTF
TGTGCCACCAGTGGGACAGGGGGCTATGGCTACACCTTC
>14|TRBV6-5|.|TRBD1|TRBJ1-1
CASGNTGGNTEAFF
TGTGCCAGCGGGAACACAGGGGGGAACACTGAAGCTTTCTTT
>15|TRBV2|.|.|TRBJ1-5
CASSDRGLSNQPQHF
TGTGCCAGCAGTGATCGTGGCCTGAGCAATCAGCCCCAGCATTTT
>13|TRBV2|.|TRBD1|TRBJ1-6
CAISGQGNSPLHF
TGTGCCATCTCAGGACAGGGAAATTCACCCCTCCACTTT
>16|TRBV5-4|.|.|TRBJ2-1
CASSPTRESSYNEQFF
TGTGCCAGCAGTCCGACGAGGGAGAGCTCCTACAATGAGCAGTTCTTC
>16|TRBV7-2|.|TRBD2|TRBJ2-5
CASSYSASGAQETQYF
TGTGCCAGCAGCTACTCGGCTAGCGGGGCACAAGAGACCCAGTACTTC
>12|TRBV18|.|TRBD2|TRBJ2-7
CASSPGGYEQYF
TGTGCCAGCTCACCCGGGGGGTACGAGCAGTACTTC
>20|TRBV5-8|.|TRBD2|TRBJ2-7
CASSLAAFWTSGGQGYEQYF
TGTGCCAGCAGCTTGGCCGCGTTCTGGACTAGCGGGGGTCAAGGCTACGAGCAGTACTTC
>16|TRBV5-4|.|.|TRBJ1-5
CASSLAGGPGNQPQHF
TGTGCCAGCAGCTTGGCCGGGGGGCCAGGCAATCAGCCCCAGCATTTT
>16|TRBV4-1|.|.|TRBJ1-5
CASSQGLPGFHQPQHF
TGCGCCAGCAGCCAAGGCTTGCCAGGGTTCCATCAGCCCCAGCATTTT
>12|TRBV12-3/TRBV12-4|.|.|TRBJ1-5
CASSFGSQPQHF
TGTGCCAGCAGTTTCGGTAGTCAGCCCCAGCATTTT
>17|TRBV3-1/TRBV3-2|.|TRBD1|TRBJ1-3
CASSQYSGRGNGNTIYF
TGTGCCAGCAGCCAATATAGCGGCAGGGGGAACGGAAACACCATATATTTT
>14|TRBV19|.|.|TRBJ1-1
CASSIGGANTEAFF
TGTGCCAGTAGTATCGGTGGGGCAAACACTGAAGCTTTCTTT
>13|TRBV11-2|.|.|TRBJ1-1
CASSARGLSEAFF
TGTGCCAGCAGCGCTAGGGGTTTAAGTGAAGCTTTCTTT
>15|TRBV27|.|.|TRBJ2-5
CASSSNMGGIETQYF
TGTGCCAGCAGTTCAAACATGGGGGGTATAGAGACCCAGTACTTC
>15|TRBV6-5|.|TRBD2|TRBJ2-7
CASSVSGGNPYEQYF
TGTGCCAGCAGCGTTAGCGGGGGAAATCCCTACGAGCAGTACTTC
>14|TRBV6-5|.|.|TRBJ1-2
CASSESIRAFGYTF
TGTGCCAGCAGCGAGTCGATCAGGGCTTTTGGCTACACCTTC
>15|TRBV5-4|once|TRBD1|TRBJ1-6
CASSKDRELNSPLHF
TGTGCCAGCAGCAAAGACAGGGAACTCAATTCACCCCTCCACTTT
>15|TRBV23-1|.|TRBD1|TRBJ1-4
CASSQGGTADEKLFF
TGCGCCAGCAGTCAGGGCGGGACAGCGGATGAAAAACTGTTTTTT
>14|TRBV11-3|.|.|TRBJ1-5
CASSLDHRMQPQHF
TGTGCCAGCAGCTTAGATCACAGGATGCAGCCCCAGCATTTT
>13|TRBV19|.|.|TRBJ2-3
CARDGQVTDTQYF
TGTGCCAGGGATGGACAAGTCACAGATACGCAGTATTTT
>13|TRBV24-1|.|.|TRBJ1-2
CATSETDRSGYTF
TGTGCCACCAGTGAGACAGACAGGAGTGGCTACACCTTC
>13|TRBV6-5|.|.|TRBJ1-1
CASSYARITEAFF
TGTGCCAGCAGTTACGCCAGGATCACTGAAGCTTTCTTT
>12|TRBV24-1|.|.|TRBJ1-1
CATSDFGMEAFF
TGTGCCACCAGTGATTTCGGGATGGAAGCTTTCTTT
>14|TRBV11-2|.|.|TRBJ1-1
CASSLQGLNTEAFF
TGTGCCAGCAGCTTACAGGGTTTGAACACTGAAGCTTTCTTT
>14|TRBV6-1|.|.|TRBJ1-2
CASREGMEENGYTF
TGTGCCAGCAGGGAAGGGATGGAGGAAAATGGCTACACCTTC
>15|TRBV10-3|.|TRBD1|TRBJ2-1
CAISGGTGGTSEQFF
TGTGCCATCAGCGGCGGGACAGGCGGCACGTCGGAGCAGTTCTTC
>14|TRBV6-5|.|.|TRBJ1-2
CASTVGEGSGGYTF
TGTGCCAGCACCGTGGGTGAGGGTAGCGGAGGCTACACCTTC
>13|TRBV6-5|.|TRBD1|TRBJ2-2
CASRYRGTGELFF
TGTGCCAGCAGGTACAGGGGCACCGGGGAGCTGTTTTTT
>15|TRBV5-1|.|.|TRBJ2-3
CASSLAGLHTDTQYF
TGCGCCAGCAGCTTGGCCGGTCTCCACACAGATACGCAGTATTTT
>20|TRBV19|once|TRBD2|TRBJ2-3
CASSMIGLAGGSVRTDTQYF
TGTGCCAGTAGTATGATCGGACTAGCGGGGGGGTCAGTACGCACAGATACGCAGTATTTT